This passage covers 13 T cell receptor beta chains from one sample sequenced in a study of HIV-infected children after antiretroviral therapy interruption. Stated treatment: PENTA 11 planned treatment interruption arm or continuous ART arm. Unique molecular identifiers were included in an RNA-based 3' RACE TCR library. One entry per CDR3 protein results from TCRdb running MiXCR on the 3' RACE reads. This table has 40,000 to 55,000 distinct CDR3 sequences, around 4.1% appearing once. Sequencing was performed on CD45RA+ CD4+ T cells from PBMCs, pooled from several time points, taken from a donor given antiretroviral therapy, either interrupted or continuous. This sample's subset: naive CD4+ CD45RA+ CD45RO- T cells. The origin of the receptors is a pool of human donors with HIV.

There are many counts of this clonotype. This chain connects TRBV6-9 to TRBJ2-5, with unresolved D. Germline V lookup: CDR1 MNHGY, CDR2 SVAAGI. The CDR3 totals 12 residues. V lost 6 bases and J lost 2, with 7 bases in between. DNA of the CDR3: TGTGCCAGCAGGCAGACACAAGAGACCCAGTACTTC. Translation: CASRQTQETQYF.

V is TRBV12-3 or TRBV12-4 and J is TRBJ2-2; D is possibly TRBD2 (6 bases). This CDR3 comprises 14 residues. Trimming took off 10 bases at V and 6 bases at J, with 18 bases between the two ends. CDR3 bases: TGTGCCACAGCGTCCGGGCCGGGAGCCGGGGAGCTGTTTTTT. Translation: CATASGPGAGELFF.

The V call is TRBV7-2, the J call TRBJ2-7, with unresolved D. The CDR3 totals 13 residues. Germline-derived CDR1 and CDR2 are SGHTA and FQGNSA. Deletions cut 0 bases from V and 3 bases from J, with 6 bases between. The CDR3 reads CASSLASDYEQYF. CDR3 nucleotides: TGTGCCAGCAGCTTAGCGTCGGACTACGAGCAGTACTTC.

This clonotype was seen at least ten times. The V gene is TRBV10-3, the J gene TRBJ1-1; D ambiguous. The V end lost 5 bases, the J end lost 1 base, and 11 bases lay between the germline ends. CDR1 and CDR2 (germline): ENHRY, SYGVKD. The length of the CDR3 is 14 residues. CDR3 region: CAISQKGGNTEAFF. Written as DNA, the CDR3 is TGTGCCATCAGTCAGAAAGGCGGGAACACTGAAGCTTTCTTT.

This clonotype has only a few counts. The chain uses TRBV12-3 or TRBV12-4 and TRBJ1-5; D gene uncertain. Trimming stripped 3 bases from V and 6 bases from J, with 6 bases between. This CDR3 has 12 residues. Here the CDR3 reads CASSFAGQPQHF. The CDR3, as DNA: TGTGCCAGCAGTTTTGCGGGTCAGCCCCAGCATTTT.

This clonotype was detected ten times or more. CDR3 sequence: CSVGVTLGQYF. The DNA for the CDR3 is TGCAGCGTTGGGGTCACTTTGGGGCAGTACTTC. The rearrangement uses TRBV29-1 and TRBJ2-7, with D uncertain. CDR1 is SQVTM and CDR2 is ANQGSEA in the germline V gene. The V end was cut by 4 bases, the J end by 9 bases, with 13 bases between. The CDR3 consists of 11 residues.

This clonotype occurred many times. The CDR3 region is CASSTTSESSYEQYF. For the CDR3, the DNA is TGTGCCAGCAGCACCACTAGCGAGAGCTCCTACGAGCAGTACTTC. This sequence joins TRBV11-3 and TRBJ2-7, with 7 bases matching TRBD2. This CDR3 contains 15 residues. Losses at the gene ends were 5 bases for V and 0 bases for J; bases not matched to a gene: 7. Germline V CDR1 and CDR2: SGHNT, YENEEA.

This clonotype occurred many times. The chain combines TRBV4-1 with TRBJ1-5; D remains ambiguous. V was pared by 3 bases and J by 6 bases, with 15 bases between. Germline lookup yields CDR1 MGHRA and CDR2 YSYEKL. The CDR3 covers 15 residues. The CDR3 nucleotides are TGCGCCAGCAGCCACTCTTGGCCACAAACTCAGCCCCAGCATTTT. Translation gives CASSHSWPQTQPQHF.

In this sample, this clonotype turned up many times. The chain is built from TRBV5-1 and TRBJ1-5, with D unresolved. Germline-derived CDR1 and CDR2 are SGHRS and YFSETQ. The CDR3 is 15 amino acids. The V and J ends lost 5 bases and 4 bases respectively, with 16 bases between them. CDR3 protein: CASRPAATGNQPQHF. CDR3 nucleotide sequence: TGCGCCAGCAGGCCAGCCGCGACGGGAAATCAGCCCCAGCATTTT.

This clonotype has a handful of counts. J is TRBJ1-4 and V is TRBV19; D remains unclear. Trimming cost V 5 bases and J 8 bases, with 15 bases left between them. Germline-derived CDR1 and CDR2 are LNHDA and SQIVND (reference sequence). This CDR3 comprises 14 residues. CDR3 coding DNA: TGTGCCAGTAGTCCTGACCTCCCCGGGGAAAAACTGTTTTTT. The encoded protein is CASSPDLPGEKLFF.

J is TRBJ1-3 and V is TRBV28; no clear D. The CDR3 runs 14 residues. CDR1 and CDR2 from the germline V gene are MDHEN and SYDVKM. Trimming removed 7 bases at V and 1 base at J, with 11 bases between. This chain's CDR3 is CASKGPQSGNTIYF. The CDR3 DNA reads TGTGCCAGCAAAGGGCCTCAATCTGGAAACACCATATATTTT.

This clonotype is deemed medium-sized. The chain recombines TRBV5-6 with TRBJ1-6, with a tentative D call TRBD1 (5 bases). V lost 1 base to trimming and J lost 14 bases, with 19 bases between them. Germline CDR1 and CDR2: SGHDT and YYEEEE. The CDR3 covers 15 residues. Here the CDR3 DNA reads TGTGCCAGCAGCTTGCCTGGGGACGAGAGAATGGCCCTCCACTTT. It yields the protein CASSLPGDERMALHF.

This sequence joins TRBV28 and TRBJ2-4; no firm D call. The CDR3 covers 14 residues. Germline V gene lookup returns CDR1 MDHEN and CDR2 SYDVKM. Deletions cut 4 bases from V and 8 bases from J, with 15 bases between. The CDR3, as DNA: TGTGCCAGCAGTTCCCGTAAAGGAACGGACATTCAGTACTTC. As protein: CASSSRKGTDIQYF. The entire variable domain, with the rest obtained from reference TRBV28 and TRBJ2-4, is as follows: DVKVTQSSRYLVKRTGEKVFLECVQDMDHENMFWYRQDPGLGLRLIYFSYDVKMKEKGDIPEGYSVSREKKERFSLILESASTNQTSMYLCASSSRKGTDIQYFGAGTRLSVL.